Each of the 27 T cell receptor beta chains below was sequenced from the same sample in a study of blood T cell repertoires in COVID-19. This table comes from immunoSEQ multiplex PCR, and its TCRdb copy is limited to in-frame clones, with some not included. The sample includes approximately 65,000 clones, approximately 93% of them seen just once. Sequenced sample: peripheral blood. The receptor set was obtained from an older man with active COVID-19.

The chain joins TRBV10-1 to TRBJ1-6, with TRBD1 as a possible D gene (6 bases). CDR3 length equals 19 residues. V shed 0 bases and J shed 6 bases, with 21 bases lying between them. CDR1 WNHNN and CDR2 SYGVQD come from the germline V gene (reference sequence). This CDR3 reads CASSESNMGPPRGNSPLHF. The DNA for the CDR3 is TGCGCCAGCAGTGAGTCGAATATGGGGCCCCCCAGGGGTAATTCACCCCTCCACTTT.

J is TRBJ1-5 and V is TRBV6-5; no clear D gene. The V end lost 2 bases, the J end lost 1 base, and 3 bases lay between the germline ends. Germline V gives CDR1 MNHEY, CDR2 SVGAGI. This CDR3 is 13 amino acids long. The CDR3 spells CASSYSSNQPQHF. The CDR3 nucleotides are TGTGCCAGCAGTTACAGCAGCAATCAGCCCCAGCATTTT.

V is TRBV7-2 and J is TRBJ1-2; D is possibly TRBD1 (5 bases). V dropped 5 bases and J dropped 4 bases, with 11 bases sitting between them. The CDR3 spans 13 residues. Germline values: CDR1 SGHTA, CDR2 FQGNSA. CDR3 in amino acids: CASSPGYGYGYTF. Written as DNA, the CDR3 is TGTGCCAGCAGCCCAGGGTATGGCTATGGCTACACCTTC.

This clone was seen once. The rearrangement joins TRBV9 to TRBJ1-6; 7 positions agree with TRBD1. Germline CDR1 reads SGDLS; CDR2 reads YYNGEE. V lost 4 bases, J lost 3 bases, and 4 bases stayed unmatched. The CDR3 extends over 15 amino acids. The CDR3 reads CASSRRQGYNSPLHF. In DNA, the CDR3 is TGTGCCAGCAGCCGACGACAGGGCTATAATTCACCCCTCCACTTT.

The chain joins TRBV29-1 to TRBJ2-7; TRBD1 aligns across 8 bases. V lost 3 bases and J lost 4; bases outside the gene matches: 8. Germline-derived CDR1 and CDR2 are SQVTM and ANQGSEA. The CDR3 is 14 residues long. The DNA of the CDR3 is TGCAGCGTTGATCCGGGGACAGGAGGTTACGAGCAGTACTTC. Amino acid sequence: CSVDPGTGGYEQYF.

V usage is TRBV27 and J usage is TRBJ1-6; D is perhaps TRBD1 (5 bases). Per the germline V gene, CDR1 is MNHEY and CDR2 is SMNVEV (reference sequence). The CDR3 sequence is 15 residues long. V lost 3 bases and J lost 5, with 11 bases in between. CDR3 sequence (DNA): TGTGCCAGCAGTTTCGGAGCAGGGAATAATTCACCCCTCCACTTT. It translates to CASSFGAGNNSPLHF.

The J gene is TRBJ1-2, the V gene TRBV2; D is ambiguous. The CDR3 extends over 15 amino acids. Germline V gene data show CDR1 as SNHLY and CDR2 as FYNNEI. Trimming removed 6 bases from V and 6 bases from J, with 20 bases in between. CDR3 DNA: TGTGCCAGCAGGACTGGGCAGCGGGTTTTTGATGGCTACACCTTC. It encodes CASRTGQRVFDGYTF.

This sequence joins TRBV6-5 and TRBJ2-1; 9 nucleotides align to TRBD2. CDR3 length equals 15 residues. The V gene end was trimmed by 6 bases and the J gene end by 7 bases; junction bases not matched to a gene: 10. Germline V lookup: CDR1 MNHEY, CDR2 SVGAGI. CDR3 region: CASSQGAGGLNEQFF. The DNA of the CDR3 is TGTGCCAGCAGCCAAGGGGCGGGGGGGTTAAATGAGCAGTTCTTC.

The chain couples TRBV6-5 to TRBJ1-5; D uncertain. V was pared by 2 bases and J by 9 bases, with 11 bases between. Germline CDR1 and CDR2: MNHEY and SVGAGI. This CDR3 is 13 amino acids long. CDR3 in amino acids: CASSYGSPGPQHF. The DNA for the CDR3 is TGTGCCAGCAGTTACGGTAGCCCGGGGCCCCAGCATTTT.

This rearrangement joins TRBV6-6 to TRBJ2-1, with 8 bases matching TRBD2. Trimming took 2 bases from V and 2 from J; bases not matched to a gene: 2. Germline V CDR1 and CDR2: MNHNY, SVGAGI (reference sequence). This CDR3 contains 15 residues. As DNA, the CDR3 is TGTGCCAGCAGTTACAACGGGGGGGCCTACAATGAGCAGTTCTTC. Translation gives CASSYNGGAYNEQFF.

The chain employs TRBV6-5 and TRBJ2-2; TRBD2 aligns across 9 bases. The V gene end was trimmed by 1 base and the J gene end by 6 bases; junction bases not matched to a gene: 6. The germline gives CDR1 MNHEY, CDR2 SVGAGI. This CDR3 region has 16 residues. Here the CDR3 DNA reads TGTGCCAGCAGTTACTGGGCGGGGGGGCCCTCCGGGGAGCTGTTTTTT. Amino acids: CASSYWAGGPSGELFF.

The CDR3, as DNA: TGTGCCACCAGTGATTTTGGGAGAGATACGCAGTATTTT. Translation: CATSDFGRDTQYF. The rearrangement links TRBV24-1 to TRBJ2-3, with a possible D match to TRBD2 (5 bases). V lost 1 base, J lost 5 bases, and 6 bases lay in between. Germline V gene lookup returns CDR1 KGHDR and CDR2 SFDVKD. CDR3 length: 13 amino acids.

This clone has only a few counts. V is TRBV25-1 and J is TRBJ1-3; possible D gene TRBD1, 5 bases. Looked up from germline, CDR1 is MGHDK and CDR2 is SYGVNS. V was clipped by 4 bases and J by 0 bases, with 10 bases between them. This CDR3 has 15 amino acids. The CDR3 region is CASSAKDSSGNTIYF. Written as DNA, the CDR3 is TGTGCCAGCAGTGCTAAAGACAGCTCTGGAAACACCATATATTTT.

The CDR3 here is CASSEGQTRPRDEQYF. CDR3 nucleotides: TGTGCCAGCAGTGAGGGACAGACAAGACCCCGGGACGAGCAGTACTTC. This chain joins TRBV6-1 and TRBJ2-7; 7 bases are a match to TRBD1. V shed 3 bases and J 5 bases; nucleotides not matched to a gene: 13. Germline V gives CDR1 MNHNS, CDR2 SASEGT. This CDR3 contains 16 residues.

The chain has TRBV6-6 and TRBJ2-3; TRBD1 matches at 9 bases. Germline V lookup: CDR1 MNHNY, CDR2 SVGAGI (reference sequence). The CDR3 has 16 residues. V lost 6 bases, J lost 0 bases, and 7 bases stayed unmatched. The CDR3 bases are TGTGCCAGCAGAAAGGGACAGGGCCTTAGCACAGATACGCAGTATTTT. This sequence encodes CASRKGQGLSTDTQYF.

This sequence joins TRBV18 and TRBJ1-1; D is perhaps TRBD1 (5 bases). V lost 2 bases and J lost 1, with 8 bases in between. Germline CDR1 KGHSH, CDR2 LQKENI. The CDR3 is made up of 14 amino acids. In nucleotides, the CDR3 is TGTGCCAGCTCACCAGAGACAGCGAACACTGAAGCTTTCTTT. It is translated as CASSPETANTEAFF.

The chain carries TRBV2 and TRBJ1-6, with TRBD1 as a possible D gene (5 bases). Germline CDR1 reads SNHLY; CDR2 reads FYNNEI. V dropped 1 base and J dropped 3 bases, with 7 bases sitting between them. This CDR3 comprises 15 residues. CDR3 coding DNA: TGTGCCAGCAGTGAAGACAGGAGCTATAATTCACCCCTCCACTTT. Its protein is CASSEDRSYNSPLHF. The whole variable domain, filled in from reference TRBV2 and TRBJ1-6, reads EPEVTQTPSHQVTQMGQEVILRCVPISNHLYFYWYRQILGQKVEFLVSFYNNEISEKSEIFDDQFSVERPDGSNFTLKIRSTKLEDSAMYFCASSEDRSYNSPLHFGNGTRLTVT.

The chain uses TRBV27 and TRBJ1-5; TRBD1 matches 7 bases. CDR3 length: 13 amino acids. V shed 3 bases and J 7 bases; nucleotides not matched to a gene: 3. Germline lookup yields CDR1 MNHEY and CDR2 SMNVEV (reference sequence). CDR3 protein: CASSFSQGQPQHF. CDR3 nucleotides: TGTGCCAGCAGTTTTTCACAGGGGCAGCCCCAGCATTTT.

This sequence joins TRBV6-5 and TRBJ1-4; 8 bases match TRBD1. CDR1 and CDR2 from the germline V gene are MNHEY and SVGAGI. V shed 6 bases and J 3 bases; nucleotides not matched to a gene: 6. The CDR3 has 15 residues. The CDR3 sequence: CASRRRQGSNEKLFF. The CDR3 DNA reads as TGTGCCAGCAGGAGGAGACAGGGGTCTAATGAAAAACTGTTTTTT.

The rearrangement joins TRBV7-2 to TRBJ1-5; D is ambiguous. From germline, CDR1 is SGHTA and CDR2 FQGNSA. This CDR3 has 15 residues. V shed 1 base and J shed 3 bases, with 10 bases lying between them. DNA for the CDR3: TGTGCCAGCAGCTTAGAATCGGGGTTCAATCAGCCCCAGCATTTT. It codes for CASSLESGFNQPQHF. Full variable domain (outside the CDR3, taken from reference TRBV7-2 and TRBJ1-5): GAGVSQSPSNKVTEKGKDVELRCDPISGHTALYWYRQSLGQGLEFLIYFQGNSAPDKSGLPSDRFSAERTGGSVSTLTIQRTQQEDSAVYLCASSLESGFNQPQHFGDGTRLSIL.

V gene TRBV2 combines with J gene TRBJ1-2; 9 nucleotides match TRBD1. The CDR3 spans 14 residues. The germline V gene has CDR1 SNHLY and CDR2 FYNNEI. The J segment lost 2 bases and the V segment lost 3 bases, leaving 1 base of the junction unmatched. The CDR3 bases are TGTGCCAGCAGTGAGGGGACAGGGAACTATGGCTACACCTTC. Encoded protein: CASSEGTGNYGYTF.

The V call is TRBV5-4, the J call TRBJ2-3; tentative D call: TRBD2 (6 bases). CDR1 and CDR2 (germline): SGHNT, YYREEE (reference sequence). The length of the CDR3 is 15 residues. V lost 4 bases and J lost 1, with 13 bases in between. CDR3 protein: CASSQRASGTDTQYF. The CDR3 nucleotides are TGTGCCAGCAGCCAACGAGCTAGCGGCACAGATACGCAGTATTTT.

The chain carries TRBV2 and TRBJ1-1, with 10 bases lining up with TRBD1. The germline V gene encodes CDR1 SNHLY and CDR2 FYNNEI. V lost 9 bases and J lost 4; bases outside the gene matches: 8. This CDR3 is built from 14 residues. Here the CDR3 DNA reads TGTGCCAGTCATGGGGACAGGGGAGGCACTGAAGCTTTCTTT. This gives the protein CASHGDRGGTEAFF.

This chain connects TRBV12-5 to TRBJ1-2; possibly TRBD1 for D (6 bases). CDR1 and CDR2 from the germline V gene are LGHNT and FRNRAP. The CDR3 consists of 15 residues. V was trimmed by 6 bases and J by 8 bases, leaving 22 bases between them. CDR3 sequence: CASGLAPTGMSGYTF. Written as DNA, the CDR3 is TGTGCTAGTGGCCTCGCTCCTACAGGGATGAGCGGCTACACCTTC.

This rearrangement joins TRBV19 to TRBJ2-7; TRBD1 matches at 7 bases. CDR1 is LNHDA and CDR2 is SQIVND in the germline V gene (reference sequence). The CDR3 extends over 14 amino acids. The junction had 3 bases not matched to a gene; V was cut back by 4 bases and J by 0 bases. CDR3 in amino acids: CASSTQGSSYEQYF. In nucleotides, the CDR3 is TGTGCCAGTAGTACACAGGGGAGCTCCTACGAGCAGTACTTC.

This sequence joins TRBV7-9 and TRBJ1-1, with D unclear. CDR3 size: 14 residues. V lost 1 base to trimming and J lost 1 base, with 7 bases between them. Germline lookup yields CDR1 SEHNR and CDR2 FQNEAQ (reference sequence). The CDR3 coding sequence is TGTGCCAGCAGCTTAGGGGCACAGAACACTGAAGCTTTCTTT. Residues: CASSLGAQNTEAFF.

The chain is built from TRBV6-2 or TRBV6-3 and TRBJ1-1, with 8 nucleotides matching TRBD1. CDR1 is MNHEY, CDR2 SVGEGT, per germline. CDR3 length equals 16 residues. V dropped 6 bases and J dropped 0; count of bases not matched to a gene: 9. In DNA, the CDR3 is TGTGCCAGCAGCCGGGACAGGACAGCAATGAACACTGAAGCTTTCTTT. This gives the protein CASSRDRTAMNTEAFF.